These 2 T cell receptor beta chains were sequenced from one sample in a study of post-analysis software for immune sequencing data (dated by TCRdb to about 2015). The library came from PCR. The instrument was an Illumina HiSeq 2500. To reduce PCR and sequencing biases, unique molecular identifiers were incorporated into the TCR beta cDNA libraries. The public reads were reanalyzed by TCRdb: fastp trimming at Q25, MiXCR alignment, in-frame beta chains only. Entries that share a CDR3 protein sequence are merged under the most common genes and DNA. The sample profile shows about 430,000 distinct CDR3 sequences; more than 30% of them were found once. The top ten clones comprise roughly 8.2% of the sample. Findings and caveats that apply to the study as a whole: Significantly higher frequencies in patients than in controls were found for five or six TRBV segments, including TRBV5-6, TRBV5-1 and TRBV20-1.

No antigens are known for them. The sequenced sample was blood. Every receptor here comes from a girl under 10 years old with multiple sclerosis.

This chain uses TRBV20-1 with TRBJ2-7, with TRBD2 matching over 12 bases. The CDR3 covers 14 residues. In germline, CDR1 is DFQATT, CDR2 SNEGSKA (reference sequence). The ends lost 1 base at V and 7 bases at J; junction bases unmatched: 5. CDR3 amino acids: CSARASGGAREQYF. In DNA, the CDR3 is TGCAGTGCTAGAGCTAGCGGGGGGGCTAGGGAGCAGTACTTC.

The chain joins TRBV6-1 to TRBJ1-5; D call uncertain. The CDR3 is 13 residues long. Trimming removed 5 bases from V and 1 base from J, with 6 bases in between. Germline V CDR1 and CDR2: MNHNS, SASEGT. The CDR3 DNA reads TGTGCCAGCAGTAGGTCGAGCAATCAGCCCCAGCATTTT. Its translation: CASSRSSNQPQHF.